This note documents a single TCR beta chain sequence. Antigen specificity is unknown. The source of the sample is a study of T cells after yellow fever vaccination. Overall study context: Those fractions that held only low numbers of cells were prepared using the SMART-Seq v4 Ultra Low Input RNA kit.

Notes on the study in general: Clones from primary vaccination mostly reappeared after the booster (around 96% CD4, over 85% CD8). Peaking on day 5 versus 15, the secondary response was faster but weaker.

Generation of TCR cDNA used 5'RACE template switching (which added a universal primer site and UMIs). TCRdb redid the calling of the 5' RACE reads with MiXCR, one entry per CDR3 protein. The table records 200,000 to 300,000 distinct CDR3 sequences, about 7% of them present only once. This material consisted of CD4+ T cells sorted from PBMCs, taken 15 days after the yellow fever booster vaccination. This sequence originates from a man in his thirties or forties who received the YFV17D yellow fever vaccine.

The CDR3 reads CASTPGDRYYGYTF. The DNA of the CDR3 is TGTGCCAGCACCCCAGGGGACAGGTACTATGGCTACACCTTC. The chain joins TRBV12-3 or TRBV12-4 to TRBJ1-2; 8 bases agree with TRBD1. This CDR3 has 14 residues. V trimming: 7 bases; J trimming: 3 bases; junction bases outside the gene matches: 7.